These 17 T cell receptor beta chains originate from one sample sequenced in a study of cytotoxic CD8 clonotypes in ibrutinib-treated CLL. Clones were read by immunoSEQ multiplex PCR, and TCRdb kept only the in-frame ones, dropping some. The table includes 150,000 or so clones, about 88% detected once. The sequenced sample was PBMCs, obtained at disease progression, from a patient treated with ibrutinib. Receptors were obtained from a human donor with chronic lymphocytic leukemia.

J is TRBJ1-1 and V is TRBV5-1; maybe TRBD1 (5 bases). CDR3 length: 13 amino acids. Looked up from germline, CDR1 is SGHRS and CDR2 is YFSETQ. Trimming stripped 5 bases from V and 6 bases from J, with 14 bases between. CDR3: CASRADGDAEAFF. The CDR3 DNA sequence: TGCGCCAGCAGAGCGGACGGGGACGCTGAAGCTTTCTTT. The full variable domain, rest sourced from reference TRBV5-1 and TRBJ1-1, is KAGVTQTPRYLIKTRGQQVTLSCSPISGHRSVSWYQQTPGQGLQFLFEYFSETQRNKGNFPGRFSGRQFSNSRSEMNVSTLELGDSALYLCASRADGDAEAFFGQGTRLTVV.

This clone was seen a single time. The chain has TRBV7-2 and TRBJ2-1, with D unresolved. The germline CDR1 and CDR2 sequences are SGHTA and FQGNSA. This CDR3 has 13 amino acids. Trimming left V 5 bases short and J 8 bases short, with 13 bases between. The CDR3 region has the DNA TGTGCCAGCAGCCCTGGGCTGGGCGATGAGCAGTTCTTC. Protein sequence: CASSPGLGDEQFF.

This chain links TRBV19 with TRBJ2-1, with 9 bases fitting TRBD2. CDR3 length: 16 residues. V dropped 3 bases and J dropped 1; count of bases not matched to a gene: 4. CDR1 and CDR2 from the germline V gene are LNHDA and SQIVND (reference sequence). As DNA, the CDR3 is TGTGCCAGTAGTATGGGGGCGGGAGGGTCCTACAATGAGCAGTTCTTC. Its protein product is CASSMGAGGSYNEQFF. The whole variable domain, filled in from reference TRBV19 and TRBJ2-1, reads DGGITQSPKYLFRKEGQNVTLSCEQNLNHDAMYWYRQDPGQGLRLIYYSQIVNDFQKGDIAEGYSVSREKKESFPLTVTSAQKNPTAFYLCASSMGAGGSYNEQFFGPGTRLTVL.

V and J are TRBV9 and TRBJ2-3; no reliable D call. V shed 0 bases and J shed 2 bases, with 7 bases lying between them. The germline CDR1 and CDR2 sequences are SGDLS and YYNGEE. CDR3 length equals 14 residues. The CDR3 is CASSVERATDTQYF. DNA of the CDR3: TGTGCCAGCAGCGTAGAACGGGCCACAGATACGCAGTATTTT.

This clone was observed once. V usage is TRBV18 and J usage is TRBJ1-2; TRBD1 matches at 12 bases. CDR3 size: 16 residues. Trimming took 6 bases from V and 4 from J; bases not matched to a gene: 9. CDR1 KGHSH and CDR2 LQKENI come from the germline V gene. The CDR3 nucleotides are TGTGCCAGCTCTCCATCGGGACAGGGGGCGGCCTATGGCTACACCTTC. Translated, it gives CASSPSGQGAAYGYTF.

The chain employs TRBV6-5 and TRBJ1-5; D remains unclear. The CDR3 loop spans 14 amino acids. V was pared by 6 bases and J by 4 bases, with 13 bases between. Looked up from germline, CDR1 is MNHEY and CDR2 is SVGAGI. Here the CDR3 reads CASRTRRENQPQHF. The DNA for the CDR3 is TGTGCCAGCAGGACCCGACGGGAAAATCAGCCCCAGCATTTT.

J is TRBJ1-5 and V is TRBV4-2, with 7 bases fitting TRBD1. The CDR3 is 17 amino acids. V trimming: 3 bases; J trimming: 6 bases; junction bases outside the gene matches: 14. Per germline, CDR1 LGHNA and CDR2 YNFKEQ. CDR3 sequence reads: CASSHRQGNNLAQPQHF. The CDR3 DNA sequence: TGTGCCAGCAGCCATAGACAGGGAAATAATCTCGCTCAGCCCCAGCATTTT.

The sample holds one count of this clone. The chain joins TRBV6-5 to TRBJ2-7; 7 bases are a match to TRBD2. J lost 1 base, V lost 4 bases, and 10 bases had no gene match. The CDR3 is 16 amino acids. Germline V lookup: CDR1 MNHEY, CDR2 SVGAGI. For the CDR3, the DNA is TGTGCCAGCAGTTCGCTTCGGGCGGGGGTGTCCTACGAGCAGTACTTC. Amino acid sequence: CASSSLRAGVSYEQYF.

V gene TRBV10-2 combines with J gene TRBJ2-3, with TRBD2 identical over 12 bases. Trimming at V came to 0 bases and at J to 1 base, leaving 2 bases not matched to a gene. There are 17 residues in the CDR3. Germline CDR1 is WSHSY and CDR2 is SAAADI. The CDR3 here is CASSESRLAGGTDTQYF. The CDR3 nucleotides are TGCGCCAGCAGTGAGTCCAGACTAGCGGGAGGCACAGATACGCAGTATTTT.

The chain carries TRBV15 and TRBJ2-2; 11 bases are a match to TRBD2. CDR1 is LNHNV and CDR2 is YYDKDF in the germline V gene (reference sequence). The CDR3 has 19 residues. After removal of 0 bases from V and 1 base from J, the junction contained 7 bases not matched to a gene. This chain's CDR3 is CATSRDGGLADQNTGELFF. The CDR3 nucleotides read TGTGCCACCAGCAGAGATGGGGGACTAGCGGACCAGAACACCGGGGAGCTGTTTTTT. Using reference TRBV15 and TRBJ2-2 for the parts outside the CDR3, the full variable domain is DAMVIQNPRYQVTQFGKPVTLSCSQTLNHNVMYWYQQKSSQAPKLLFHYYDKDFNNEADTPDNFQSRRPNTSFCFLDIRSPGLGDTAMYLCATSRDGGLADQNTGELFFGEGSRLTVL.

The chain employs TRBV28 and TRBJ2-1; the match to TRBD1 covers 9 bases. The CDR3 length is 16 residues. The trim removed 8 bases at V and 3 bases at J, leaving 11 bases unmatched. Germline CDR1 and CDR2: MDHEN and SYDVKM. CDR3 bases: TGTGCCAGCTTCCGTAACCGGGACAGGGTCTACAATGAGCAGTTCTTC. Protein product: CASFRNRDRVYNEQFF.

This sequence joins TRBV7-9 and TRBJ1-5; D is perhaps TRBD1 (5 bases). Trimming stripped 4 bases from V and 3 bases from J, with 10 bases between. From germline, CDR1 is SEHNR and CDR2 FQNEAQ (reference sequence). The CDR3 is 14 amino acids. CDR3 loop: CASSSRQSNQPQHF. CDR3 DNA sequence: TGTGCCAGCAGCTCTCGACAGTCCAATCAGCCCCAGCATTTT. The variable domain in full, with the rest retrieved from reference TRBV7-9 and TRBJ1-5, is DTGVSQNPRHKITKRGQNVTFRCDPISEHNRLYWYRQTLGQGPEFLTYFQNEAQLEKSRLLSDRFSAERPKGSFSTLEIQRTEQGDSAMYLCASSSRQSNQPQHFGDGTRLSIL.

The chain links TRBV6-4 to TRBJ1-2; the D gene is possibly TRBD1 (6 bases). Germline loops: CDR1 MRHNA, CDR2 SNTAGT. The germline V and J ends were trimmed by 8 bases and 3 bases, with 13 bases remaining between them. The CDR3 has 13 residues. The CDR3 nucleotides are TGTGCCAGCGGAGGGGACACCGACTATGGCTACACCTTC. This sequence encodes CASGGDTDYGYTF.

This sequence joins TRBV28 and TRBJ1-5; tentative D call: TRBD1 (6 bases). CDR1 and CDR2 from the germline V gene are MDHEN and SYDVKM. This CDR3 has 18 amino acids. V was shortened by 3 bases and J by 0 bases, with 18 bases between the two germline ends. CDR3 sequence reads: CASSFQGWGQPSNQPQHF. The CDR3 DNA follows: TGTGCCAGCAGTTTCCAGGGGTGGGGGCAACCTAGCAATCAGCCCCAGCATTTT.

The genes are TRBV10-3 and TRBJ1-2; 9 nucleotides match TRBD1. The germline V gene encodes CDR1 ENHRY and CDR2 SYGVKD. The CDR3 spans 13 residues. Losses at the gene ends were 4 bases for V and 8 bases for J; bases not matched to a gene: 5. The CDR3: CAISVSGQGGYTF. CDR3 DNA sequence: TGTGCCATCAGTGTTTCGGGACAGGGAGGCTACACCTTC.

The CDR3 DNA reads TGTGCCAGCAACTTAGACCCGGGACTCACGACGGAAAACATTCAGTACTTC. This translates into CASNLDPGLTTENIQYF. J is TRBJ2-4 and V is TRBV9, with a weak D call TRBD2 (6 bases). The CDR3 runs to 17 residues. V dropped 6 bases and J dropped 5 bases, with 24 bases sitting between them. CDR1 and CDR2 from the germline V gene are SGDLS and YYNGEE. Full variable domain (outside the CDR3, taken from reference TRBV9 and TRBJ2-4): DSGVTQTPKHLITATGQRVTLRCSPRSGDLSVYWYQQSLDQGLQFLIQYYNGEERAKGNILERFSAQQFPDLHSELNLSSLELGDSALYFCASNLDPGLTTENIQYFGAGTRLSVL.

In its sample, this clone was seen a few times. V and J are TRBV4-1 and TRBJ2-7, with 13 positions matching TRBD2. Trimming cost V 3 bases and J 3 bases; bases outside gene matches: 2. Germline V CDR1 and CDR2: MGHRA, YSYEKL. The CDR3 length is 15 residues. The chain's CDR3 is CASSQGLAGNYEQYF. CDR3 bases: TGCGCCAGCAGCCAGGGACTAGCGGGGAACTACGAGCAGTACTTC.